One and the same sample provided the 15 T cell receptor beta chains below, sequenced in a study of CD8 T cells in ankylosing spondylitis (dated by TCRdb to about 2017). Libraries were constructed by 5' RACE. Sequencer: Illumina HiSeq 2500. TCRdb trimmed public reads at Q25 via fastp, called clones via MiXCR and kept in-frame beta chains. When rows share a CDR3 protein, they turn into one entry using the most common DNA and genes. The sample table lists roughly 250,000 distinct CDR3 sequences, 7.5% to 9% of them with a count of one. The ten largest clones add up to nearly 7% of the sample. Sequenced input: blood, either unsorted or a sorted T cell fraction (not recorded which). Receptor source: a male donor with ankylosing spondylitis or in good health (not recorded which).

This chain links TRBV30 with TRBJ2-7; the D call may be TRBD1 or TRBD2 (6 bases each). V gave up 3 bases and J gave up 11 bases, with 20 bases separating them. Per the germline V gene, CDR1 is GTSNPN and CDR2 is SVGIG (reference sequence). CDR3 size: 13 residues. CDR3 nucleotide sequence: TGTGCCTGGAGCCTCACCGGGGGCGCGCTAGAGTACTTC. This gives the protein CAWSLTGGALEYF.

The sample holds many counts of this clonotype. The chain carries TRBV29-1 and TRBJ1-2; TRBD1 matches 10 bases. J was trimmed by 6 bases and V by 4 bases; bases with no gene match: 5. Germline V gene sequence: CDR1 SQVTM, CDR2 ANQGSEA. The CDR3 runs 13 residues. The CDR3 sequence is CSVGLGTGDGYTF. In DNA, the CDR3 is TGCAGCGTTGGACTCGGGACAGGGGATGGCTACACCTTC.

This clonotype was seen at least ten times. V gene TRBV29-1 combines with J gene TRBJ2-7, with TRBD1 identical over 7 bases. The V and J ends lost 0 bases and 0 bases, in that order; junction bases with no gene match: 5. The CDR3 loop spans 15 amino acids. Germline CDR1 SQVTM, CDR2 ANQGSEA. This chain's CDR3 is CSVEDHRGSSYEQYF. The CDR3 DNA is TGCAGCGTTGAAGATCACAGGGGAAGCTCCTACGAGCAGTACTTC.

This clonotype turned up a few times. This chain uses TRBV12-5 with TRBJ1-2, with a possible D match to TRBD1 (6 bases). CDR1 is LGHNT, CDR2 FRNRAP, per germline. V was clipped by 2 bases and J by 9 bases, with 16 bases between them. The CDR3 covers 14 residues. CDR3 region: CASGLPPRGRSYTF. In DNA form, the CDR3 reads TGTGCTAGTGGTTTGCCTCCCAGGGGAAGGAGCTACACCTTC.

The rearrangement uses TRBV4-3 and TRBJ2-2; 7 bases match TRBD2. This CDR3 contains 18 residues. The germline V gene encodes CDR1 LGHNA and CDR2 YSLEER. The V gene end was trimmed by 0 bases and the J gene end by 3 bases; junction bases not matched to a gene: 10. In DNA, the CDR3 is TGCGCCAGCAGCCAAGAGAGGGCTAGCGGCCTTTACACCGGGGAGCTGTTTTTT. Protein: CASSQERASGLYTGELFF.

This clonotype was recorded at least ten times. The chain links TRBV7-3 to TRBJ2-3, with D perhaps matching TRBD2 (7 bases). Germline lookup yields CDR1 SGHTA and CDR2 FQGTGA. The V end lost 5 bases, the J end lost 5 bases, and 17 bases lay between the germline ends. The CDR3 contains 15 residues. The CDR3 DNA reads as TGTGCCAGCAGCATGATCGGGGGGCAAGGAGATACGCAGTATTTT. It encodes CASSMIGGQGDTQYF. Full variable domain (missing parts from reference TRBV7-3 and TRBJ2-3): GAGVSQTPSNKVTEKGKYVELRCDPISGHTALYWYRQSLGQGPEFLIYFQGTGAADDSGLPNDRFFAVRPEGSVSTLKIQRTERGDSAVYLCASSMIGGQGDTQYFGPGTRLTVL.

At least ten counts were recorded for this clonotype. V is TRBV4-2 and J is TRBJ2-5, with D tentatively TRBD1 or TRBD2 (5 bases each). V lost 2 bases and J 4 bases, leaving 11 bases between the germline ends. Germline CDR1 reads LGHNA; CDR2 reads YNFKEQ. This CDR3 has 14 residues. Here the CDR3 reads CASSQSGSGETQYF. Here the CDR3 DNA reads TGTGCCAGCAGCCAATCAGGGAGTGGAGAGACCCAGTACTTC.

The chain has TRBV20-1 and TRBJ2-7; possible D gene TRBD1, 5 bases. The germline gives CDR1 DFQATT, CDR2 SNEGSKA (reference sequence). This CDR3 has 13 residues. V gave up 1 base and J gave up 9 bases, with 16 bases separating them. CDR3 DNA: TGCAGTGCTAGAGTAGCAGGGTTCGGCGGGCAGTACTTC. This translates into CSARVAGFGGQYF.

There are many counts of this clonotype. The genes are TRBV20-1 and TRBJ2-7; D might be TRBD1 (5 bases). V lost 0 bases and J 0 bases, leaving 12 bases between the germline ends. Germline values: CDR1 DFQATT, CDR2 SNEGSKA (reference sequence). The CDR3 runs to 15 residues. CDR3 in amino acids: CSARDLGLGSYEQYF. CDR3 nucleotides: TGCAGTGCTAGAGATCTGGGGCTGGGCTCCTACGAGCAGTACTTC.

The chain couples TRBV6-5 to TRBJ2-3, with D unclear. Trimming removed 7 bases at V and 6 bases at J, with 11 bases between. This CDR3 is 12 amino acids long. Germline V gene sequence: CDR1 MNHEY, CDR2 SVGAGI. In nucleotides, the CDR3 is TGTGCCAGCAAGACTCCCCGGGATACGCAGTATTTT. As protein: CASKTPRDTQYF.

This clonotype was observed many times. The V call is TRBV12-3 or TRBV12-4, the J call TRBJ2-1; TRBD1 or TRBD2 may be the D gene (6 bases each). The CDR3 runs to 15 residues. V was shortened by 6 bases and J by 8 bases, with 20 bases between the two germline ends. This CDR3 reads CASSEAPWRGDEQFF. The CDR3, as DNA: TGTGCCAGCAGCGAAGCTCCCTGGAGGGGGGATGAGCAGTTCTTC.

This clonotype has at least ten counts. The genes are TRBV12-3 or TRBV12-4 and TRBJ2-1; possible D gene TRBD2, 5 bases. The CDR3 length is 15 residues. Trimming took 5 bases from V and 4 from J, leaving 15 bases between them. CDR3 DNA sequence: TGTGCCAGCAGTCCTCAAGGGAGTTGGTACAATGAGCAGTTCTTC. Its protein is CASSPQGSWYNEQFF.

This clonotype came up many times. The chain employs TRBV20-1 and TRBJ2-3; D may correspond to TRBD1 or TRBD2 (5 bases each). The CDR3 is 14 amino acids. The germline V and J ends were trimmed by 6 bases and 0 bases, with 13 bases remaining between them. In germline, CDR1 is DFQATT, CDR2 SNEGSKA (reference sequence). CDR3 residues: CSAASRGSTDTQYF. In DNA, the CDR3 is TGCAGTGCCGCGTCCCGGGGCAGCACAGATACGCAGTATTTT.

This clonotype has a count of ten or more. The chain recombines TRBV7-3 with TRBJ1-5; unclear D gene. In germline, CDR1 is SGHTA, CDR2 FQGTGA. Trimming took 4 bases from V and 3 from J, leaving 7 bases between them. This CDR3 spans 13 amino acids. DNA of the CDR3: TGTGCCAGCAGCTCGGGGTACAATCAGCCCCAGCATTTT. Amino acid sequence: CASSSGYNQPQHF.

This clonotype was observed many times. The chain has TRBV5-1 and TRBJ1-1, with a possible D match to TRBD1 (5 bases). The germline V gene encodes CDR1 SGHRS and CDR2 YFSETQ. The CDR3 has 15 amino acids. V was clipped by 2 bases and J by 3 bases, with 14 bases between them. In DNA form, the CDR3 reads TGCGCCAGCAGCTTTGGAGGGGCGCCGGACACTGAAGCTTTCTTT. Protein: CASSFGGAPDTEAFF.